The 29 T cell receptor beta chains in this list originate from one sample, sequenced in a study of immune evolution from preneoplasia to lung adenocarcinoma. Method: immunoSEQ multiplex PCR; TCRdb's copy keeps in-frame clones and lacks some. In the table there are about 4,900 clones, roughly 72% of which are singletons. The sample consisted of FFPE minimally invasive lung adenocarcinoma tissue. The receptors here all came from a person between 60 and 79 years old with lung adenocarcinoma.

The rearrangement links TRBV27 to TRBJ2-1, with D unresolved. The CDR3 is 15 residues long. Trimming shortened V by 3 bases and J by 1 base, and 10 bases separated the two germline ends. Looked up from germline, CDR1 is MNHEY and CDR2 is SMNVEV (reference sequence). The CDR3 reads CASSFSSSSYNEQFF. DNA for the CDR3: TGTGCCAGCAGTTTCTCTAGTAGTTCCTACAATGAGCAGTTCTTC.

The J gene is TRBJ1-1, the V gene TRBV4-3, with 7 bases aligning to TRBD1. This CDR3 is built from 15 residues. Germline V lookup: CDR1 LGHNA, CDR2 YSLEER. V lost 0 bases, J lost 5 bases, and 6 bases stayed unmatched. CDR3 bases: TGCGCCAGCAGCCAAGACAAAGGGGGCTGGACTGAAGCTTTCTTT. This gives the protein CASSQDKGGWTEAFF.

The gene calls are TRBV4-2 and TRBJ2-5; 12 nucleotides agree with TRBD2. The germline CDR1 and CDR2 sequences are LGHNA and YNFKEQ. Trimming at V came to 4 bases and at J to 4 bases, leaving 7 bases not matched to a gene. The CDR3 has 16 residues. The CDR3 DNA reads as TGTGCCAGCAGCCGGACTAGCGGGGTAGGGGGAGAGACCCAGTACTTC. This gives the protein CASSRTSGVGGETQYF.

The chain couples TRBV9 to TRBJ1-1; D gene ambiguous. The CDR3 is made up of 14 amino acids. Germline V CDR1 and CDR2: SGDLS, YYNGEE. The V end lost 2 bases, the J end lost 0 bases, and 8 bases lay between the germline ends. Here the CDR3 reads CASSVAPMNTEAFF. The CDR3, as DNA: TGTGCCAGCAGCGTCGCGCCTATGAACACTGAAGCTTTCTTT.

The J gene is TRBJ1-5, the V gene TRBV7-9, with unresolved D. Between the trimmed V and J ends, which lost 4 bases and 0 bases, there was a span of 7 bases. Germline values: CDR1 SEHNR, CDR2 FQNEAQ (reference sequence). This CDR3 spans 14 amino acids. CDR3 in DNA: TGTGCCAGCAGCTCTACAAGTAGCAATCAGCCCCAGCATTTT. Protein sequence: CASSSTSSNQPQHF. The full variable domain, its missing parts supplied by reference TRBV7-9 and TRBJ1-5, is DTGVSQNPRHKITKRGQNVTFRCDPISEHNRLYWYRQTLGQGPEFLTYFQNEAQLEKSRLLSDRFSAERPKGSFSTLEIQRTEQGDSAMYLCASSSTSSNQPQHFGDGTRLSIL.

V is TRBV30 and J is TRBJ2-5; tentative D call: TRBD2 (5 bases). The V end was cut by 0 bases, the J end by 4 bases, with 12 bases between. The CDR3 is 14 residues long. Germline V CDR1 and CDR2: GTSNPN, SVGIG (reference sequence). The CDR3 loop reads CAWSVRQAGETQYF. In nucleotides, the CDR3 is TGTGCCTGGAGTGTAAGGCAGGCGGGAGAGACCCAGTACTTC.

This sequence joins TRBV30 and TRBJ2-5; 8 positions match TRBD2. The trim removed 1 base at V and 0 bases at J, leaving 7 bases unmatched. Germline V lookup: CDR1 GTSNPN, CDR2 SVGIG (reference sequence). The CDR3 consists of 16 residues. The CDR3 is CAWSGGLGIYQETQYF. As DNA, the CDR3 is TGTGCCTGGAGTGGGGGACTAGGGATATACCAAGAGACCCAGTACTTC. The full variable domain, in which reference TRBV30 and TRBJ2-5 provide the parts outside the CDR3, is SQTIHQWPATLVQPVGSPLSLECTVEGTSNPNLYWYRQAAGRGLQLLFYSVGIGQISSEVPQNLSASRPQDRQFILSSKKLLLSDSGFYLCAWSGGLGIYQETQYFGPGTRLLVL.

The rearrangement joins TRBV5-4 to TRBJ2-5; 14 bases are a match to TRBD2. This CDR3 comprises 18 residues. V was pared by 0 bases and J by 2 bases, with 6 bases of the junction left unmatched. Looked up from germline, CDR1 is SGHNT and CDR2 is YYREEE (reference sequence). Here the CDR3 DNA reads TGTGCCAGCAGCTTGGGAGGGACTAGCGGGAGAACACAAGAGACCCAGTACTTC. Translated, it gives CASSLGGTSGRTQETQYF. Full variable domain (remainder filled in from reference TRBV5-4 and TRBJ2-5): ETGVTQSPTHLIKTRGQQVTLRCSSQSGHNTVSWYQQALGQGPQFIFQYYREEENGRGNFPPRFSGLQFPNYSSELNVNALELDDSALYLCASSLGGTSGRTQETQYFGPGTRLLVL.

The genes are TRBV7-6 and TRBJ1-1; D is unresolved. Germline assignment: CDR1 SGHVS and CDR2 FNYEAQ. V dropped 3 bases and J dropped 0 bases, with 5 bases sitting between them. This CDR3 spans 13 amino acids. CDR3 bases: TGTGCCAGCAGCTTCCGGTTGAACACTGAAGCTTTCTTT. Amino acid sequence: CASSFRLNTEAFF.

The rearrangement uses TRBV5-4 and TRBJ1-3; D is unresolved. Germline V gene lookup returns CDR1 SGHNT and CDR2 YYREEE (reference sequence). The CDR3 is made up of 15 amino acids. V gave up 0 bases and J gave up 2 bases, with 9 bases separating them. The CDR3 here is CASSLGARPGNTIYF. CDR3 coding DNA: TGTGCCAGCAGCTTGGGGGCAAGGCCTGGAAACACCATATATTTT.

The V call is TRBV7-2, the J call TRBJ2-5; weak D call: TRBD1 (5 bases). Germline V CDR1 and CDR2: SGHTA, FQGNSA. The V end lost 5 bases, the J end lost 5 bases, and 15 bases lay between the germline ends. This CDR3 comprises 14 residues. The CDR3 DNA reads TGTGCCAGCAGCCAACCTAGGGGCTTGGAGACCCAGTACTTC. Protein sequence: CASSQPRGLETQYF.

The chain couples TRBV7-9 to TRBJ2-1, with D unresolved. V was pared by 1 base and J by 0 bases, with 7 bases between. The CDR3 runs 15 residues. Germline CDR1 and CDR2: SEHNR and FQNEAQ (reference sequence). CDR3 sequence reads: CASSLDLGSYNEQFF. For the CDR3, the DNA is TGTGCCAGCAGCTTAGATCTTGGCTCCTACAATGAGCAGTTCTTC. Variable domain in full (rest from reference TRBV7-9 and TRBJ2-1): DTGVSQNPRHKITKRGQNVTFRCDPISEHNRLYWYRQTLGQGPEFLTYFQNEAQLEKSRLLSDRFSAERPKGSFSTLEIQRTEQGDSAMYLCASSLDLGSYNEQFFGPGTRLTVL.

The rearrangement joins TRBV27 to TRBJ1-3, with 7 bases aligning to TRBD1. The germline CDR1 and CDR2 sequences are MNHEY and SMNVEV (reference sequence). This CDR3 has 15 amino acids. The J segment lost 0 bases and the V segment lost 6 bases, leaving 5 bases of the junction unmatched. The CDR3 loop is CASSPTGSSGNTIYF. In DNA, the CDR3 is TGTGCCAGCAGCCCGACAGGGAGCTCTGGAAACACCATATATTTT.

The chain is built from TRBV7-2 and TRBJ2-1; 14 bases match TRBD2. This CDR3 region has 17 residues. Trimming took 1 base from V and 2 from J; bases not matched to a gene: 1. Germline-derived CDR1 and CDR2 are SGHTA and FQGNSA. In DNA form, the CDR3 reads TGTGCCAGCAGCTTAGGGGGACTAGCGGGGGCCTACAATGAGCAGTTCTTC. The encoded protein is CASSLGGLAGAYNEQFF.

This chain uses TRBV6-6 with TRBJ2-6; D unresolved. The V and J ends lost 6 bases and 0 bases respectively, with 9 bases between them. CDR1 is MNHNY, CDR2 SVGAGI, per germline (reference sequence). CDR3 length equals 15 residues. The CDR3 reads CASSRAFSGANVLTF. CDR3 coding DNA: TGTGCCAGCAGCCGAGCCTTCTCTGGGGCCAACGTCCTGACTTTC.

The chain links TRBV18 to TRBJ1-5, with D hard to call. V gave up 2 bases and J gave up 4 bases, with 6 bases separating them. CDR1 KGHSH and CDR2 LQKENI come from the germline V gene. This CDR3 has 13 residues. CDR3 region: CASSPGQNQPQHF. CDR3 coding DNA: TGTGCCAGCTCACCAGGGCAGAATCAGCCCCAGCATTTT.

The chain joins TRBV5-4 to TRBJ1-1, with 8 bases aligning to TRBD1. The J segment lost 0 bases and the V segment lost 2 bases, leaving 6 bases of the junction unmatched. Germline values: CDR1 SGHNT, CDR2 YYREEE (reference sequence). This CDR3 is 16 amino acids long. CDR3 amino acids: CASSFGRGRMNTEAFF. The DNA for the CDR3 is TGTGCCAGCAGCTTTGGCAGGGGGCGTATGAACACTGAAGCTTTCTTT.

V and J are TRBV28 and TRBJ1-1; 12 bases match TRBD1. The CDR3 spans 15 residues. CDR1 and CDR2 (germline): MDHEN, SYDVKM. V lost 6 bases to trimming and J lost 12 bases; unmatched junction nucleotides: 14. Here the CDR3 reads CASSPPGQGARRPFF. CDR3 nucleotides: TGTGCCAGCAGCCCCCCGGGACAGGGGGCTAGGAGACCTTTCTTT.

This chain joins TRBV28 and TRBJ1-1; 9 positions agree with TRBD1. CDR3 length: 15 residues. Germline values: CDR1 MDHEN, CDR2 SYDVKM. With V trimmed by 10 bases and J by 2 bases, 11 bases remained unmatched. The CDR3 region is CATLGQGFGNTEAFF. The CDR3 DNA reads as TGTGCCACCCTGGGACAGGGATTCGGAAACACTGAAGCTTTCTTT.

This chain links TRBV11-3 with TRBJ2-2; 7 nucleotides line up with TRBD1. V shed 6 bases and J 5 bases; nucleotides not matched to a gene: 6. Germline V CDR1 and CDR2: SGHNT, YENEEA. The CDR3 contains 14 residues. The CDR3 protein is CASRRQGETGELFF. Here the CDR3 DNA reads TGTGCCAGCAGGCGACAGGGAGAGACCGGGGAGCTGTTTTTT.

V gene TRBV21-1 combines with J gene TRBJ2-1. TRBV21-1 is flagged as a pseudogene. This CDR3 is built from 11 residues. The DNA of the CDR3 is TGTGCCAGCAGCAGGGGTAATGAGCAGTTCTTC. As protein: CASSRGNEQFF.

This sequence joins TRBV10-3 and TRBJ2-2; maybe TRBD2 (5 bases). Trimming took off 4 bases at V and 5 bases at J, with 11 bases between the two ends. The germline V gene encodes CDR1 ENHRY and CDR2 SYGVKD. The CDR3 extends over 14 amino acids. CDR3 bases: TGTGCCATCAGTGGGACTGGCTCAACCGGGGAGCTGTTTTTT. This translates into CAISGTGSTGELFF.

The CDR3 nucleotides are TGTGCCAGCAGCTTAGCCGTTGGGACTAACTATGGCTACACCTTC. This sequence encodes CASSLAVGTNYGYTF. The chain carries TRBV7-9 and TRBJ1-2; D not certain. The CDR3 spans 15 residues. The germline CDR1 and CDR2 sequences are SEHNR and FQNEAQ (reference sequence). V dropped 0 bases and J dropped 0 bases, with 8 bases sitting between them.

V usage is TRBV6-5 and J usage is TRBJ2-7; possible D gene TRBD2, 6 bases. Germline CDR1 and CDR2: MNHEY and SVGAGI. V shed 4 bases and J shed 9 bases, with 13 bases lying between them. The CDR3 runs 12 residues. CDR3 protein: CASSSAGIGQYF. The CDR3 DNA reads as TGTGCCAGCAGTTCTGCGGGGATTGGGCAGTACTTC.

The CDR3 loop reads CASSTPSGGLGVNEQFF. Written as DNA, the CDR3 is TGTGCCAGCAGCACACCCAGTGGCGGGCTTGGCGTAAATGAGCAGTTCTTC. J is TRBJ2-1 and V is TRBV11-3; D is perhaps TRBD2 (5 bases). The CDR3 sequence is 17 residues long. The ends were cut back, 5 bases at V and 7 bases at J, with 24 bases in the middle. Germline CDR1 SGHNT, CDR2 YENEEA. Drawing the rest from reference TRBV11-3 and TRBJ2-1, the complete variable domain is EAGVVQSPRYKIIEKKQPVAFWCNPISGHNTLYWYLQNLGQGPELLIRYENEEAVDDSQLPKDRFSAERLKGVDSTLKIQPAELGDSAVYLCASSTPSGGLGVNEQFFGPGTRLTVL.

The V call is TRBV6-5, the J call TRBJ1-1; possibly TRBD1 for D (5 bases). V lost 6 bases and J lost 5, with 13 bases in between. This CDR3 has 13 amino acids. The germline V gene has CDR1 MNHEY and CDR2 SVGAGI. The CDR3 loop reads CASRPTGGTEAFF. As DNA, the CDR3 is TGTGCCAGCAGACCAACAGGCGGAACTGAAGCTTTCTTT.

This clone was observed a handful of times. The chain couples TRBV28 to TRBJ2-6; 7 bases line up with TRBD2. Germline CDR1 is MDHEN and CDR2 is SYDVKM. The CDR3 length is 13 residues. V dropped 6 bases and J dropped 11; count of bases not matched to a gene: 7. Here the CDR3 reads CASSLGGSHVLTF. CDR3 sequence (DNA): TGTGCCAGCAGCCTGGGGGGGTCCCACGTCCTGACTTTC.

The chain uses TRBV11-2 and TRBJ1-1; D remains ambiguous. Trimming removed 7 bases at V and 4 bases at J, with 16 bases between. The germline CDR1 and CDR2 sequences are SGHAT and FQNNGV. There are 14 residues in the CDR3. CDR3 region: CASTLSAGSTEAFF. DNA for the CDR3: TGTGCCAGCACCCTCTCGGCGGGCAGCACTGAAGCTTTCTTT.

This CDR3 reads CASSITGHTDTQYF. The CDR3 coding sequence is TGTGCCAGTAGTATTACTGGGCACACAGATACGCAGTATTTT. V gene TRBV19 combines with J gene TRBJ2-3; no reliable D call. CDR1 and CDR2 (germline): LNHDA, SQIVND (reference sequence). The CDR3 sequence is 14 residues long. V gave up 3 bases and J gave up 2 bases, with 9 bases separating them.